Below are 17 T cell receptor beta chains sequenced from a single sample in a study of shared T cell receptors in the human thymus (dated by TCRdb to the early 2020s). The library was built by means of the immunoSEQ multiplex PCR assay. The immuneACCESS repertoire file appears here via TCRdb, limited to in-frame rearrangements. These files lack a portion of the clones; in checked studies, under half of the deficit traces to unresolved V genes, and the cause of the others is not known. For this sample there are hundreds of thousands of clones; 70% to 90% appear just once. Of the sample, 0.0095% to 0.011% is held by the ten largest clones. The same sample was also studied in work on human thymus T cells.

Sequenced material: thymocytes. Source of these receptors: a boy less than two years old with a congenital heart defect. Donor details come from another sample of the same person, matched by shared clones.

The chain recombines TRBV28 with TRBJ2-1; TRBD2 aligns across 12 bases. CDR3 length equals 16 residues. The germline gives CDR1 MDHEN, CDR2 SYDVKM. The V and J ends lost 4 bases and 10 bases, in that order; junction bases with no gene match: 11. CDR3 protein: CASSSSTSGRPREQFF. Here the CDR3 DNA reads TGTGCCAGCAGTTCATCAACTAGCGGGAGGCCACGAGAGCAGTTCTTC.

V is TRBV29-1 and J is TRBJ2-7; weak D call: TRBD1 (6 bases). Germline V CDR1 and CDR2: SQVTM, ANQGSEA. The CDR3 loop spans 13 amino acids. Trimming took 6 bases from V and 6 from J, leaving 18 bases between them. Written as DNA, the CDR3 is TGCAGCGTCTCCGGCAGGGGCCCGGCCGAGCAGTACTTC. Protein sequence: CSVSGRGPAEQYF.

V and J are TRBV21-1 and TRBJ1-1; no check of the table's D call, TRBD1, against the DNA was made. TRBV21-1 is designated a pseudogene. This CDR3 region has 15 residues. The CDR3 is CASSPKGQVNTEAFF. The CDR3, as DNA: TGTGCCAGCAGCCCGAAGGGGCAGGTGAACACTGAAGCTTTCTTT.

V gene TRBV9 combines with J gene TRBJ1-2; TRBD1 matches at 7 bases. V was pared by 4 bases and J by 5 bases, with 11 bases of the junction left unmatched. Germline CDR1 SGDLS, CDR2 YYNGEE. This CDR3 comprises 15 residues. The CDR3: CASSPGTAYGYGYTF. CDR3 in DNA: TGTGCCAGCAGCCCAGGGACAGCCTATGGATATGGCTACACCTTC.

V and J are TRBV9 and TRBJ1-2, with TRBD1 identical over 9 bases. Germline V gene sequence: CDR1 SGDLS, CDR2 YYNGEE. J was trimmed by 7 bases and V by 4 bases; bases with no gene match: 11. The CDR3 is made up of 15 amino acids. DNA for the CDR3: TGTGCCAGCAGCCCGCGGGTAGGGACAGGGAGTGGCTACACCTTC. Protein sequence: CASSPRVGTGSGYTF.

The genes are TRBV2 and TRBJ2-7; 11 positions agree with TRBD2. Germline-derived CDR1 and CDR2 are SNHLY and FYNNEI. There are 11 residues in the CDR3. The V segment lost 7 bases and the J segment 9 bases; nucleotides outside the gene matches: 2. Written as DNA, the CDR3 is TGTGCCAGCACTCTAGCGGGGGGGCAGTACTTC. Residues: CASTLAGGQYF.

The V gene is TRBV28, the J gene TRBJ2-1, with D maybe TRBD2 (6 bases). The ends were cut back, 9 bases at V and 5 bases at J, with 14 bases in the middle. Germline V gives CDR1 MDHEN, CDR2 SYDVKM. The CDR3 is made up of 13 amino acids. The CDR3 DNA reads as TGTGCCAGTCTAGGAGGGCGCGACAATGAGCAGTTCTTC. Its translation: CASLGGRDNEQFF. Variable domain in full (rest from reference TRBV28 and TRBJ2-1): DVKVTQSSRYLVKRTGEKVFLECVQDMDHENMFWYRQDPGLGLRLIYFSYDVKMKEKGDIPEGYSVSREKKERFSLILESASTNQTSMYLCASLGGRDNEQFFGPGTRLTVL.

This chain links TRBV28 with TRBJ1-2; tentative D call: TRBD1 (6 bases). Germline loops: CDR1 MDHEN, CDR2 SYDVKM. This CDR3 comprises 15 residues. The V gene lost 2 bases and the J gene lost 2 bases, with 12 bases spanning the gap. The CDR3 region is CASSLGRGKNYGYTF. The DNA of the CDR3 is TGTGCCAGCAGTTTAGGCAGGGGTAAGAACTATGGCTACACCTTC.

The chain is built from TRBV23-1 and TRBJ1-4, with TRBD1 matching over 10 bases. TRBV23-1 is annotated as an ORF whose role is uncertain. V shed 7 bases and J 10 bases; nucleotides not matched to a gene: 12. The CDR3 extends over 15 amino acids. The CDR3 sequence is CASTHRGTGEVKLFF. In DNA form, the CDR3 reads TGCGCCAGCACCCACAGGGGGACAGGGGAAGTAAAACTGTTTTTT.

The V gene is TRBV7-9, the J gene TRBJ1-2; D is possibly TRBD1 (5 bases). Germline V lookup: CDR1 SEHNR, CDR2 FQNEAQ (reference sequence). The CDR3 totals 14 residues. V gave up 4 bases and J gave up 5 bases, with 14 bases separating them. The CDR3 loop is CASSSGQTLYGYTF. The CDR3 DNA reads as TGTGCCAGCAGCTCTGGACAAACTTTATATGGCTACACCTTC.

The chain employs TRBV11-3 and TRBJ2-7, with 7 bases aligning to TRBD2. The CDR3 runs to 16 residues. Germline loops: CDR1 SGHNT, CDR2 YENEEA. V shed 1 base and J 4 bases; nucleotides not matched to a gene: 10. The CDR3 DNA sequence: TGTGCCAGCAGCTTAGGTTTTCTAGCGGCACTTTACGAGCAGTACTTC. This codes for CASSLGFLAALYEQYF.

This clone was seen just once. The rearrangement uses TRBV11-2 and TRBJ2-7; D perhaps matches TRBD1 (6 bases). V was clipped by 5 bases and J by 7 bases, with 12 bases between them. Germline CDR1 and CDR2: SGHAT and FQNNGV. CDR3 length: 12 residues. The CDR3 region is CASSAGVWEQYF. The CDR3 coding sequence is TGTGCCAGCAGCGCAGGGGTTTGGGAGCAGTACTTC. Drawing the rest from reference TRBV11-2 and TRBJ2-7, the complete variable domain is EAGVAQSPRYKIIEKRQSVAFWCNPISGHATLYWYQQILGQGPKLLIQFQNNGVVDDSQLPKDRFSAERLKGVDSTLKIQPAKLEDSAVYLCASSAGVWEQYFGPGTRLTVT.

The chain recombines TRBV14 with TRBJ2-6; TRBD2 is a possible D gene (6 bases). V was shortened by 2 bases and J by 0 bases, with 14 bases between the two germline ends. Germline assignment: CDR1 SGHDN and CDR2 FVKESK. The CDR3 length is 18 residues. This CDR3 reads CASSQPLEGTSGANVLTF. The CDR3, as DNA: TGTGCCAGCAGCCAACCCCTGGAGGGAACCTCTGGGGCCAACGTCCTGACTTTC. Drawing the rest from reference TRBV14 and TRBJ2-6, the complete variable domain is EAGVTQFPSHSVIEKGQTVTLRCDPISGHDNLYWYRRVMGKEIKFLLHFVKESKQDESGMPNNRFLAERTGGTYSTLKVQPAELEDSGVYFCASSQPLEGTSGANVLTFGAGSRLTVL.

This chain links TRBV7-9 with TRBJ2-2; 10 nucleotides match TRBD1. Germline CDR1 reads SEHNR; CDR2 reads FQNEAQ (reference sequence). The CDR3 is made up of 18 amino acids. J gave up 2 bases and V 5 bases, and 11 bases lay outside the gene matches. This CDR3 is CASSQPSGQGENTGELFF. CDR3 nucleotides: TGTGCCAGCAGCCAACCTTCAGGACAGGGGGAAAACACCGGGGAGCTGTTTTTT.

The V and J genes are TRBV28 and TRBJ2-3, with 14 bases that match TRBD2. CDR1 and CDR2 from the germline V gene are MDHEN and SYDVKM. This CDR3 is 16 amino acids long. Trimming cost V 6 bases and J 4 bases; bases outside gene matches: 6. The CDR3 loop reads CASRAGTSGSADTQYF. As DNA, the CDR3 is TGTGCCAGCAGGGCCGGGACTAGCGGGAGTGCAGATACGCAGTATTTT.

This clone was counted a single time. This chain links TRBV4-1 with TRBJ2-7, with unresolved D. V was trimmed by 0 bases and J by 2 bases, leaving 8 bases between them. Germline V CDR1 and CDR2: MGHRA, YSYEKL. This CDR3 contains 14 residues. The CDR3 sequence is CASSQDNPTYEQYF. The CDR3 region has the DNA TGCGCCAGCAGCCAAGATAACCCTACCTACGAGCAGTACTTC.

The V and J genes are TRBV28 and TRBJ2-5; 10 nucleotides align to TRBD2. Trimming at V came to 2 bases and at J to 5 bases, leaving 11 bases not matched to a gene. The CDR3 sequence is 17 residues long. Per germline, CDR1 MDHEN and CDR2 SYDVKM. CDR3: CASSLESPSGSWETQYF. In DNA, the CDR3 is TGTGCCAGCAGTTTAGAGAGTCCTAGCGGGAGTTGGGAGACCCAGTACTTC.